This TCR beta chain was sequenced for a study of CD8 T cells in Susac syndrome. Random hexamers primed reverse transcription of roughly 0.5 to 1 ug RNA. MiXCR, run by TCRdb on the immunoSEQ multiplex PCR reads, gives a single entry per CDR3 protein. There are about 160,000 distinct CDR3 sequences in the sample; roughly 94% occur only once, and 0.08% lies in the top ten. Study observations and caveats: The study's TCR sequencing and HLA analysis covered a relatively small number of individuals, and the study acknowledged this.

CDR1 and CDR2 from the germline V gene are MNHEY and SMNVEV (reference sequence). With 3 bases removed from V and 7 bases from J, the gap between germline ends came to 10 bases. This CDR3 comprises 12 residues. Note on this clonotype: Its antigen is not known.

Sequenced sample: CD4+ T cells from PBMCs. The chain combines TRBV27 with TRBJ2-7; tentatively, D is TRBD1 (5 bases). This sequence was found in a human donor in good health. CDR3 in DNA: TGTGCCAGCAGTTTTGGGGCCCGGGAGCAGTACTTC. It codes for CASSFGAREQYF.